This TCR beta chain was sequenced for a study of blood T cell repertoires in COVID-19. Study in general: Sites across the United States, Italy and Spain contributed samples from acute and convalescent COVID-19. Sources were T cells, B-cell-depleted T cells, or PBMCs; the material itself was cDNA or gDNA.

The CDR3 sequence is 13 residues long. The germline V gene has CDR1 SNHLY and CDR2 FYNNEI. Trimming removed 6 bases from V and 1 base from J, with 10 bases in between. Participant ages covered roughly 18 to 89 years across around 25 US areas. Participants were placed into cohorts based on the clinical history they reported. In its sample, this clone was seen a few times. Sequencing was performed with immunoSEQ multiplex PCR; in TCRdb, only in-frame clones are kept and a portion is missing. The sample records about 270,000 clones, more than 75% being singletons. V usage is TRBV2 and J usage is TRBJ2-7, with D perhaps matching TRBD1 (6 bases). The clonotype comes from a woman aged 40 to 50 with acute COVID-19. Sequencing used PBMCs or T cells enriched from blood (not recorded which). Written as DNA, the CDR3 is TGTGCCAGCAGGCAGGGGATATCCTACGAGCAGTACTTC. Protein product: CASRQGISYEQYF.